Shown below are 2 T cell receptor beta chains from a single sample sequenced in a study of PD-1 blockade in classical Hodgkin lymphoma. All patients experienced relapse after autologous stem cell transplantation, and brentuximab vedotin exposure was variable. Produced via immunoSEQ multiplex PCR; TCRdb's table is partial and in-frame only. The sample has 20,000 to 25,000 clones, roughly two thirds seen once; the top ten hold 5.8%. The sample consisted of peripheral blood mononuclear cells (PBMCs), taken at baseline. Receptors were obtained from a human donor with classical Hodgkin lymphoma.

The chain has TRBV19 and TRBJ2-7; TRBD1 agrees at 8 bases. Per the germline V gene, CDR1 is LNHDA and CDR2 is SQIVND (reference sequence). Trimming at V came to 8 bases and at J to 6 bases, leaving 9 bases not matched to a gene. The CDR3 runs to 13 residues. Here the CDR3 DNA reads TGTGCCAGTCGCCAGGGGGCTACTGGCGAGCAGTACTTC. This gives the protein CASRQGATGEQYF.

The V gene is TRBV7-2, the J gene TRBJ2-5; D is unclear. The J call could be wrong; TRBJ2-7 is a better fit for the DNA end. CDR1 and CDR2 (germline): SGHTA, FQGNSA. This CDR3 is built from 14 residues. CDR3 bases: TGTGCCAGCAGCTTAGTAGTACTGGGCTACGAGCAGTACTTC. It specifies CASSLVVLGYEQYF.